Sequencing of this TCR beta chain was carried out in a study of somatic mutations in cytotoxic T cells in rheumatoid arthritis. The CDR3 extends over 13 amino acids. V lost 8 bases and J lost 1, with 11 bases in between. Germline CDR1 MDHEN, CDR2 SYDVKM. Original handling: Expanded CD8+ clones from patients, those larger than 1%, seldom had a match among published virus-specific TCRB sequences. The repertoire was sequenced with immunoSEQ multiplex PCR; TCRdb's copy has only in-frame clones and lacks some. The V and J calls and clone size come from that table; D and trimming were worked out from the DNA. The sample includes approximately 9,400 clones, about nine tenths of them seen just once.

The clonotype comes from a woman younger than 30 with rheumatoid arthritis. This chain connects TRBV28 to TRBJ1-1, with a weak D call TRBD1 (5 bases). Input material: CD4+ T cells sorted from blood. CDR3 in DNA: TGTGCCAGCTCCAGGGCAGGGAACACTGAAGCTTTCTTT. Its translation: CASSRAGNTEAFF.